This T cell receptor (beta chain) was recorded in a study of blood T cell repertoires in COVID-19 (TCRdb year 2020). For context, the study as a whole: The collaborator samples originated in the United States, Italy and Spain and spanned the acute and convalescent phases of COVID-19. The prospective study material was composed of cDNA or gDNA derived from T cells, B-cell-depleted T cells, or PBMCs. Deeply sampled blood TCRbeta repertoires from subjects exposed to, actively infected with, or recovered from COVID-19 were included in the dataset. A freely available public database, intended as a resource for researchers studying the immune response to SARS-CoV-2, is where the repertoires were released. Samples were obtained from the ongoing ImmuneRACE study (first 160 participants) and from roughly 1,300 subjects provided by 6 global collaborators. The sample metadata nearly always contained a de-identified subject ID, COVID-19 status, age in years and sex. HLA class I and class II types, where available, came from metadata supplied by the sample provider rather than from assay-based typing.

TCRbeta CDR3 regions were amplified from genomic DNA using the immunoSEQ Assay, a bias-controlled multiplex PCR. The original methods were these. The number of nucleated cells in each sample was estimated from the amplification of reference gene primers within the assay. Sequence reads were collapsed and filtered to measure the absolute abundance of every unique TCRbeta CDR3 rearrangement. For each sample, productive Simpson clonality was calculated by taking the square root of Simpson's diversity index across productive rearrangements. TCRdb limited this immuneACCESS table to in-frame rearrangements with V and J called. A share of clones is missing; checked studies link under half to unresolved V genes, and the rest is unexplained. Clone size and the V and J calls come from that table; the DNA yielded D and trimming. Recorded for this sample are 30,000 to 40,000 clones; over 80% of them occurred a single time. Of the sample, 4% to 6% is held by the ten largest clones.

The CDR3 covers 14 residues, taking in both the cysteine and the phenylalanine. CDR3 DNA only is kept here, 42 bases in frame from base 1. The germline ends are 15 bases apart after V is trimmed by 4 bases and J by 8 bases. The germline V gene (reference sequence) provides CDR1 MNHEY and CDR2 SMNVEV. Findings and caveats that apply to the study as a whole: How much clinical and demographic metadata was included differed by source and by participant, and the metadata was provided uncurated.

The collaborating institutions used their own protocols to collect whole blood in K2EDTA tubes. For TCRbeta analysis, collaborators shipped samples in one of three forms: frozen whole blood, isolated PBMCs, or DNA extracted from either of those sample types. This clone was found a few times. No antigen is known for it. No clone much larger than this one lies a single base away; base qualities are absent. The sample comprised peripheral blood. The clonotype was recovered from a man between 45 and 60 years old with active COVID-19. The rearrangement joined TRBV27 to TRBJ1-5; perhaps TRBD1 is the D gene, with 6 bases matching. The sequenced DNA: TGTGCCAGCAGTTCCCAGGGGAGTATGGAGCCCCAGCATTTT. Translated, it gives CASSSQGSMEPQHF.